A selection of T cell receptor beta chains follows, all from one sample in a study of CD8 T cells in Susac syndrome. TCRdb reprocessed the immunoSEQ multiplex PCR reads with MiXCR, giving one entry per CDR3 protein. The top ten hold around 0.085% of the sample, which has 110,000 or so distinct CDR3 sequences, 93% seen once. The sequenced sample was CD4+ T cells from PBMCs. These receptors all stem from a human donor with multiple sclerosis. CDR3s include the opening cysteine and the closing phenylalanine or tryptophan. A D gene is named only where the DNA matches it firmly. The size of a clone is reported for some rows only, either as once, few or many, or as a class for expanded clones.

V	D	size	J	CDR3	DNA
TRBV20-1	.	.	TRBJ1-1	CSAKAPLSGGTEAFF	TGCAGTGCTAAAGCACCCCTATCGGGGGGCACTGAAGCTTTCTTT
TRBV7-2	.	.	TRBJ1-1	CASSLVRISNTEAFF	TGTGCCAGCAGCTTGGTCCGGATCTCGAACACTGAAGCTTTCTTT
TRBV6-6	.	.	TRBJ2-3	CASSYVEATDTQYF	TGTGCCAGCAGTTACGTGGAGGCCACAGATACGCAGTATTTT
TRBV6-1	TRBD1	.	TRBJ2-5	CASTEGTAEETQYF	TGTGCCAGCACTGAAGGGACAGCTGAAGAGACCCAGTACTTC
TRBV12-3/TRBV12-4	TRBD1	.	TRBJ1-4	CASTEYPGGEKLFF	TGTGCCAGCACCGAGTACCCAGGGGGGGAAAAACTGTTTTTT
TRBV4-1	.	.	TRBJ1-1	CASSPLNTAEAFF	TGCGCCAGCAGCCCGCTCAACACCGCTGAAGCTTTCTTT
TRBV28	.	.	TRBJ2-7	CASGDTKYEQYF	TGTGCCAGCGGCGATACGAAGTACGAGCAGTACTTC
TRBV7-3	TRBD1	once	TRBJ1-1	CASSSSGTGVTEAFF	TGTGCCAGCAGCTCCTCGGGGACAGGGGTCACTGAAGCTTTCTTT
TRBV30	TRBD1	.	TRBJ2-3	CAWSVSGGQRSTQYF	TGTGCCTGGAGTGTATCTGGGGGACAGAGAAGTACGCAGTATTTT
TRBV14	.	.	TRBJ1-4	CASSRGGLATNEKLFF	TGTGCCAGCAGCCGCGGGGGCCTTGCAACTAATGAAAAACTGTTTTTT
TRBV14	TRBD2	.	TRBJ2-1	CASSPRMGGGESYNEQFF	TGTGCCAGCAGCCCCCGGATGGGCGGGGGGGAATCCTACAATGAGCAGTTCTTC
TRBV30	.	few	TRBJ2-7	CAWSWGFRLGEQYF	TGTGCCTGGAGTTGGGGCTTTAGGTTGGGGGAGCAGTACTTC
TRBV27	.	.	TRBJ1-2	CASSPFQARYGYTF	TGTGCCAGCAGCCCCTTTCAGGCCCGCTATGGCTACACCTTC
TRBV7-2	.	.	TRBJ2-1	CASSPLFLSSYNEQFF	TGTGCCAGCAGCCCACTTTTTCTAAGCTCCTACAATGAGCAGTTCTTC
TRBV28	TRBD1	.	TRBJ2-5	CASSSQIGTGSFLASQETQYF	TGTGCCAGCAGTTCCCAGATTGGGACAGGATCATTTCTCGCCTCCCAAGAGACCCAGTACTTC
TRBV30	.	.	TRBJ2-1	CAWSGALEAEQFF	TGTGCCTGGAGTGGGGCCTTGGAGGCTGAGCAGTTCTTC
TRBV3-1	.	.	TRBJ1-5	CASSQGGRRNQPQHF	TGTGCCAGCAGCCAAGGGGGGCGCCGCAATCAGCCCCAGCATTTT
TRBV7-9	.	.	TRBJ1-2	CASSWEGANYGYTF	TGTGCCAGCAGCTGGGAGGGGGCTAACTATGGCTACACCTTC
TRBV20-1	.	.	TRBJ2-1	CSARDGGSYNEQFF	TGCAGTGCTAGAGATGGGGGATCCTACAATGAGCAGTTCTTC
TRBV19	.	.	TRBJ2-3	CATNSGSSTDTQYF	TGTGCCACGAATAGCGGTTCTAGCACAGATACGCAGTATTTT
TRBV24-1	TRBD1	.	TRBJ2-3	CATSDNRGSTDTQYF	TGTGCCACCAGTGATAACAGGGGGAGCACAGATACGCAGTATTTT
TRBV5-6	.	.	TRBJ2-3	CASSPESGTQYF	TGTGCCAGCAGCCCAGAATCCGGTACGCAGTATTTT
TRBV24-1	TRBD2	.	TRBJ2-1	CATSESSGGGNEQFF	TGTGCCACCAGTGAATCTAGCGGGGGGGGCAATGAGCAGTTCTTC
TRBV29-1	TRBD1	.	TRBJ1-2	CSVEDRGRGRRGANYGYTF	TGCAGCGTTGAAGATCGAGGCAGGGGGCGCAGAGGGGCTAACTATGGCTACACCTTC
TRBV3-1	TRBD1	.	TRBJ2-7	CASSSQPGQEGYEQYF	TGTGCCAGCAGCTCCCAACCGGGACAGGAGGGCTACGAGCAGTACTTC
TRBV4-3	.	.	TRBJ2-5	CASSQGFSLPQETQYF	TGCGCCAGCAGCCAAGGCTTCTCCCTCCCTCAGGAGACCCAGTACTTC
TRBV7-9	.	.	TRBJ1-4	CASSLAGGGSLFF	TGTGCCAGCAGCTTAGCCGGCGGCGGGTCACTGTTTTTT
TRBV7-9	TRBD2	.	TRBJ2-3	CASSSTVAGGQSDTQYF	TGTGCCAGCAGCTCAACGGTAGCGGGGGGGCAATCAGATACGCAGTATTTT
TRBV4-1	.	once	TRBJ2-5	CASSQVGRKQETQYF	TGCGCCAGCAGCCAAGTCGGTAGAAAACAAGAGACCCAGTACTTC
TRBV25-1	.	.	TRBJ2-2	CASRRGLDTGELFF	TGTGCCAGCAGACGCGGGTTGGATACCGGGGAGCTGTTTTTT
TRBV7-9	TRBD1	.	TRBJ1-4	CASSWGQANEKLFF	TGTGCCAGCAGCTGGGGACAGGCTAATGAAAAACTGTTTTTT
TRBV20-1	.	.	TRBJ1-2	CSARDRLNDRGYTF	TGCAGTGCTAGAGATAGACTGAACGACCGTGGCTACACCTTC
TRBV18	.	.	TRBJ2-5	CASSLGAGQETQYF	TGTGCCAGCTCACTCGGGGCCGGACAAGAGACCCAGTACTTC
TRBV12-3/TRBV12-4	TRBD2	once	TRBJ2-1	CASSPGLAGGPDEQFF	TGTGCCAGCAGTCCGGGACTAGCGGGGGGGCCGGATGAGCAGTTCTTC
TRBV27	.	.	TRBJ1-1	CASSRQGGGTEAFF	TGTGCCAGCAGCCGTCAGGGTGGGGGCACTGAAGCTTTCTTT
TRBV20-1	.	once	TRBJ1-4	CSATIGTNEKLFF	TGCAGTGCTACTATAGGCACTAATGAAAAACTGTTTTTT
TRBV19	TRBD1	.	TRBJ1-1	CASSMEGASSEAFF	TGTGCCAGTAGTATGGAGGGGGCGAGCTCTGAAGCTTTCTTT
TRBV21-1	.	.	TRBJ2-7	CASTTNGDYTYEQYF	TGTGCCAGCACTACTAATGGGGACTACACCTACGAGCAGTACTTC
TRBV6-2/TRBV6-3	.	.	TRBJ1-5	CASGEGTLNQPQHF	TGTGCCAGCGGCGAGGGGACGTTGAATCAGCCCCAGCATTTT
TRBV14	.	.	TRBJ1-1	CASSQEHDRPAFF	TGTGCCAGCAGCCAAGAACACGACAGGCCAGCTTTCTTT
TRBV7-2	TRBD2	few	TRBJ2-3	CASSRGLAGGGDTQYF	TGTGCCAGCAGCCGCGGGCTAGCGGGGGGCGGGGATACGCAGTATTTT
TRBV4-1	TRBD1	.	TRBJ1-6	CASRPGTGYSPLHF	TGCGCCAGCAGACCCGGGACAGGCTATTCACCCCTCCACTTT
TRBV5-1	.	once	TRBJ1-1	CASSLGLSTLNTEAFF	TGCGCCAGCAGCTTGGGTCTCTCGACCTTGAACACTGAAGCTTTCTTT
TRBV12-5	TRBD2	.	TRBJ2-5	CASAGSGGAETQYF	TGTGCTAGTGCCGGGAGCGGGGGGGCAGAGACCCAGTACTTC
TRBV6-1	TRBD1	once	TRBJ2-7	CASSGRTGRREQYF	TGTGCCAGCAGTGGGCGGACAGGCCGTAGGGAGCAGTACTTC